This is a list of T cell receptor beta chains from one sample in a study of blood T cell repertoires in COVID-19. Assay: immunoSEQ multiplex PCR; the TCRdb copy retains only in-frame clones and omits some. Of roughly 63,000 clones listed, approximately 80% are singletons. The sequenced sample was peripheral blood. The receptor source for this set is a human donor in a cohort sampled during active COVID-19. The CDR3 runs from the conserved cysteine through the conserved F or W. Fields, in order: V gene, clone size, J gene, D gene, CDR3 DNA, CDR3 protein. A D gene is named only where the DNA matches it firmly. A row's size may be missing; if present it is once, few, many or a size class.

TRBV19	once	TRBJ2-5	TRBD1	TGTGCCAGTAGGCACAGGGGGCAGGAGACCCAGTACTTC	CASRHRGQETQYF
TRBV7-6	-	TRBJ2-3	TRBD2	TGTGCCAGCAGCTACCTAGCGGGGACCACAGATACGCAGTATTTT	CASSYLAGTTDTQYF
TRBV5-1	once	TRBJ2-1	TRBD2	TGCGCCAGCAGCCGGGGACTAGCGGGGAATGAGCAGTTCTTC	CASSRGLAGNEQFF
TRBV19	once	TRBJ2-3	TRBD1	TGTGCCAGTACGGCAGGGGGAACACCCGTTACGCAGTATTTT	CASTAGGTPVTQYF
TRBV9	few	TRBJ2-7	TRBD1	TGTGCCAGCAGCGGCCGGGACAGCTCCTACGAGCAGTACTTC	CASSGRDSSYEQYF
TRBV28	once	TRBJ2-3	TRBD2	TGTGCCAGCACTAGCGGGAGTGGGAATACGCAGTATTTT	CASTSGSGNTQYF
TRBV4-2	few	TRBJ1-2	-	TGTGCCAGCAGCCAAGGAGTACAGGGCTACACCTTC	CASSQGVQGYTF
TRBV7-2	-	TRBJ1-4	-	TGTGCCAGCAGCCTCATCTCCGGACAGCCGGGACGGAAACTGTTTTTT	CASSLISGQPGRKLFF
TRBV5-6	-	TRBJ2-1	-	TGTGCCAGCACCGAGCGGGTGATTGGCTACGATGAGCAGTTCTTC	CASTERVIGYDEQFF
TRBV5-4	-	TRBJ2-2	TRBD2	TGTGCCAGCAGCTTGGAACTAGCGGGAGGGCGCGGTCGGGAGCTGTTTTTT	CASSLELAGGRGRELFF
TRBV7-6	few	TRBJ1-1	TRBD1	TGTGCCAGCAGCTTAGGAGGGACAGGGGGCACTGAAGCTTTCTTT	CASSLGGTGGTEAFF
TRBV6-5	-	TRBJ2-3	-	TGTGCCGTCAGGGCCACAGATACGCAGTATTTT	CAVRATDTQYF
TRBV29-1	-	TRBJ2-7	-	TGCAGCGTTGAACTCGAGTCCTTAAGCTCCTACGAGCAGTACTTC	CSVELESLSSYEQYF
TRBV5-6	once	TRBJ2-7	TRBD1	TGTGCCAGCAGCTACCGACAGGGTGGCCCCGAGCAGTACTTC	CASSYRQGGPEQYF
TRBV5-1	-	TRBJ1-2	-	TGCGCCAGCAGCTTATGGGGGGGACACTATGGCTACACCTTC	CASSLWGGHYGYTF
TRBV2	-	TRBJ2-5	TRBD2	TGTGCCAGCAGTGAAATGGGGGTAGCGGGGCCACAAGAGACCCAGTACTTC	CASSEMGVAGPQETQYF
TRBV6-5	-	TRBJ1-5	-	TGTGCCAGCTCAAGACAGCTCAATCAGCCCCAGCATTTT	CASSRQLNQPQHF
TRBV7-2	-	TRBJ2-5	-	TGTGCCAGCAGCTTATTTTCCACCGGAGAGACCCAGTACTTC	CASSLFSTGETQYF
TRBV7-9	-	TRBJ2-7	TRBD1	TGTGCCAGCAGCCATACGGGACAGGGATCTTTTTTC	CASSHTGQGSFF
TRBV19	-	TRBJ1-2	TRBD1	TGTGCCAGTAGTGCCGGGACAGGGAACTATGGCTACACCTTC	CASSAGTGNYGYTF
TRBV28	-	TRBJ2-7	-	TGTGCCAGCCGGTTTTTTTCCTACGAGCAGTACTTC	CASRFFSYEQYF
TRBV14	-	TRBJ2-3	-	TGTGCCAGCAGCCAGTATCCGGATACGCAGTATTTT	CASSQYPDTQYF
TRBV27	few	TRBJ2-7	-	TGTGCCAGCAGTTTTGTGAACAATTACGAGCAGTACTTC	CASSFVNNYEQYF
TRBV5-1	-	TRBJ2-6	TRBD1	TGCGCCAGCAGCTTACAGGGGGCTGGGGCCAACGTCCTGACTTTC	CASSLQGAGANVLTF
TRBV10-2	-	TRBJ2-7	-	TGCGCCAGCAGTGAGTCGCGGGGACCCTACGAGCAGTACTTC	CASSESRGPYEQYF
TRBV6-2/TRBV6-3	-	TRBJ2-7	-	TGTGCCAGCAGTGAGGACTCCGACTCCTACGAGCAGTACTTC	CASSEDSDSYEQYF
TRBV28	-	TRBJ1-2	-	TGTGCCAGCAGTTCCAGGTCCGCAGGCTATGGCTACACCTTC	CASSSRSAGYGYTF
TRBV13	-	TRBJ2-7	TRBD2	TGTGCCAGCAGCTTGCGGGAGGGCGGATACGAGCAGTACTTC	CASSLREGGYEQYF
TRBV7-3	-	TRBJ2-6	-	TGTGCCAGCAGCCGGAGCGTCTCTGGGGCCAACGTCCTGACTTTC	CASSRSVSGANVLTF
TRBV5-5	-	TRBJ2-7	-	TGTGCCAGCAGCTTGGCGGGGTGGGGCGAGCAGTACTTC	CASSLAGWGEQYF